This TCR beta chain emerged from a study of T cell responses to AZD1222 COVID-19 vaccine. Concerning this clone itself: Its antigen is unidentified.

Study conclusions and caveats: Clonal diversity was possibly underestimated, and white British individuals and females predominated among donors. Vaccine-associated CD4 TCRs spanned spike, dominant at 160-218 and 743-854. Rises in breadth and depth of Spike-specific TCRs came after two AZD1222 doses.

The method was immunoSEQ multiplex PCR; TCRdb's version includes in-frame clones alone and lacks a portion of them. The sample lists approximately 77,000 clones; about 92% were seen once. Between the trimmed V and J ends, which lost 6 bases and 0 bases, there was a span of 8 bases. This CDR3 contains 13 residues. Looked up from germline, CDR1 is MNHEY and CDR2 is SVGAGI. The sequence was collected from an adult in good health. The sample in question was peripheral blood, obtained on day 0 of MenACWY control vaccination. V is TRBV6-5 and J is TRBJ2-5; D unresolved. DNA for the CDR3: TGTGCCAGCAGGGGAACAGACCAAGAGACCCAGTACTTC. It translates to CASRGTDQETQYF.